The 29 T cell receptor beta chains below come from one sample, sequenced in a study of CD8 T cells in Susac syndrome. Reverse transcription used about 0.5 to 1 ug RNA and random hexamers. TCRdb re-called the immunoSEQ multiplex PCR reads with MiXCR, one entry per CDR3 protein. This sample has just over 300,000 distinct CDR3 sequences; just over 90% occur once, and the top ten carry approximately 0.065%. The specimen was CD4+ T cells from PBMCs. Receptors were obtained from a human donor with multiple sclerosis.

The V call is TRBV29-1, the J call TRBJ1-1; TRBD1 agrees at 7 bases. CDR1 and CDR2 (germline): SQVTM, ANQGSEA. V trimming: 1 base; J trimming: 4 bases; junction bases outside the gene matches: 6. CDR3 length: 14 amino acids. CDR3 sequence (DNA): TGCAGCGTTGAAGTGGGGGCAGGGGGCACTGAAGCTTTCTTT. Translated: CSVEVGAGGTEAFF.

The chain is built from TRBV5-1 and TRBJ2-6; D possibly corresponds to TRBD2 (6 bases). Germline loops: CDR1 SGHRS, CDR2 YFSETQ. The CDR3 is 15 residues long. V was clipped by 7 bases and J by 0 bases, with 11 bases between them. CDR3 amino acids: CASSGSSSGANVLTF. The CDR3 DNA reads as TGCGCCAGCTCCGGGAGTAGCTCTGGGGCCAACGTCCTGACTTTC.

V usage is TRBV3-1 and J usage is TRBJ1-5; D might be TRBD1 (6 bases). CDR3 size: 17 residues. Germline CDR1 and CDR2: LGHDT and YNNKEL (reference sequence). Trimming removed 3 bases at V and 8 bases at J, with 23 bases between. The chain's CDR3 is CASSQRPTTGSKKPQHF. DNA of the CDR3: TGTGCCAGCAGCCAGAGACCCACGACAGGAAGCAAAAAGCCCCAGCATTTT.

This clonotype showed up just once. The rearrangement uses TRBV12-3 or TRBV12-4 and TRBJ2-5, with TRBD1 matching over 9 bases. With 6 bases clipped from V and 7 bases from J, the junction kept 12 bases outside the gene matches. The CDR3 consists of 15 residues. In nucleotides, the CDR3 is TGTGCCAGCAGCTTCGGGACAGGGAGCAGGGTGACCCAGTACTTC. Its translation is CASSFGTGSRVTQYF.

This chain uses TRBV14 with TRBJ1-1, with D hard to call. Per the germline V gene, CDR1 is SGHDN and CDR2 is FVKESK. The CDR3 runs 12 residues. Deletions cut 1 base from V and 11 bases from J, with 11 bases between. The CDR3, as DNA: TGTGCCAGCAGCCAAGTGGCCCCTGGGGCTTTCTTT. It specifies CASSQVAPGAFF.

This sequence joins TRBV7-3 and TRBJ2-2; TRBD2 matches 7 bases. The germline V gene has CDR1 SGHTA and CDR2 FQGTGA. CDR3 length: 16 residues. V lost 0 bases and J lost 0; bases outside the gene matches: 1. The DNA for the CDR3 is TGTGCCAGCAGCTTAACTGCGGGAGCGAACACCGGGGAGCTGTTTTTT. It translates to CASSLTAGANTGELFF.

This sequence joins TRBV7-2 and TRBJ1-2; D ambiguous. The length of the CDR3 is 12 residues. CDR1 is SGHTA, CDR2 FQGNSA, per germline. Trimming stripped 3 bases from V and 8 bases from J, with 10 bases between. CDR3: CASSLEFVGYTF. DNA of the CDR3: TGTGCCAGCAGCTTGGAATTTGTGGGCTACACCTTC.

The chain couples TRBV27 to TRBJ2-4; 7 nucleotides agree with TRBD1. V shed 5 bases and J 2 bases; nucleotides not matched to a gene: 12. The CDR3 spans 17 residues. Germline lookup yields CDR1 MNHEY and CDR2 SMNVEV (reference sequence). The CDR3 spells CASSPWDSGVTKNIQYF. In DNA form, the CDR3 reads TGTGCCAGCAGTCCCTGGGACAGTGGTGTGACCAAAAACATTCAGTACTTC.

The V call is TRBV19, the J call TRBJ1-5; D not certain. The CDR3 totals 15 residues. CDR1 LNHDA and CDR2 SQIVND come from the germline V gene (reference sequence). V gave up 9 bases and J gave up 1 base, with 16 bases separating them. In nucleotides, the CDR3 is TGTGCCAGCACCTCTCAGGCGGGAAGCAATCAGCCCCAGCATTTT. Translating it yields CASTSQAGSNQPQHF.

The chain carries TRBV10-3 and TRBJ2-5, with TRBD1 identical over 8 bases. Germline CDR1 is ENHRY and CDR2 is SYGVKD. V lost 5 bases to trimming and J lost 3 bases; unmatched junction nucleotides: 8. This CDR3 has 15 residues. The CDR3 nucleotides are TGTGCCATCAGTACAGGGGGACCTGGGGAAGAGACCCAGTACTTC. Encoded protein: CAISTGGPGEETQYF.

The sample holds one count of this clonotype. The gene calls are TRBV4-2 and TRBJ1-1; unclear D gene. Trimming left V 0 bases short and J 4 bases short, with 15 bases between. The length of the CDR3 is 16 residues. CDR1 and CDR2 from the germline V gene are LGHNA and YNFKEQ. The CDR3 reads CASSQDGEAPGTEAFF. CDR3 nucleotides: TGTGCCAGCAGCCAAGATGGGGAGGCTCCGGGCACTGAAGCTTTCTTT.

The V gene is TRBV3-1, the J gene TRBJ2-7; TRBD2 might be the D (5 bases). The CDR3 has 15 residues. Germline assignment: CDR1 LGHDT and CDR2 YNNKEL (reference sequence). The ends were cut back, 4 bases at V and 4 bases at J, with 17 bases in the middle. This CDR3 reads CASSLLGSSVYEQYF. The CDR3 DNA is TGTGCCAGCAGCCTGTTGGGGAGTTCCGTATACGAGCAGTACTTC.

The chain combines TRBV14 with TRBJ2-7; weak D call: TRBD1 (6 bases). The CDR3 contains 15 residues. In germline, CDR1 is SGHDN, CDR2 FVKESK. Trimming left V 2 bases short and J 1 base short, with 12 bases between. Here the CDR3 reads CASSQSRGPSYEQYF. The CDR3 DNA is TGTGCCAGCAGCCAAAGCAGGGGACCTTCCTACGAGCAGTACTTC.

The sample holds one count of this clonotype. The chain recombines TRBV5-1 with TRBJ2-1; a weak D match, TRBD2 (6 bases). Germline V gene data show CDR1 as SGHRS and CDR2 as YFSETQ. V was trimmed by 1 base and J by 5 bases, leaving 10 bases between them. The CDR3 loop spans 14 amino acids. DNA for the CDR3: TGCGCCAGCAGCTTGACGGGAGACCACAATGAGCAGTTCTTC. It translates to CASSLTGDHNEQFF.

V and J are TRBV19 and TRBJ1-5, with no clear D. CDR3 length: 11 residues. CDR1 LNHDA and CDR2 SQIVND come from the germline V gene (reference sequence). V lost 5 bases and J lost 10, with 9 bases in between. CDR3 in DNA: TGTGCCAGTAGTTACCCGGGACCCCAGCATTTT. Residues: CASSYPGPQHF.

The chain uses TRBV9 and TRBJ2-5, with D possibly TRBD1 on 6 matching bases. V lost 2 bases and J 1 base, leaving 15 bases between the germline ends. This CDR3 is built from 16 residues. Germline V gives CDR1 SGDLS, CDR2 YYNGEE. CDR3 sequence: CASSVAPTGLQETQYF. The CDR3, as DNA: TGTGCCAGCAGCGTCGCCCCCACAGGGCTCCAAGAGACCCAGTACTTC.

The chain combines TRBV19 with TRBJ2-1; 7 nucleotides agree with TRBD2. Germline CDR1 reads LNHDA; CDR2 reads SQIVND (reference sequence). The CDR3 runs 16 residues. V lost 1 base and J lost 3; bases outside the gene matches: 6. The CDR3 protein is CASSIGERGGYNEQFF. For the CDR3, the DNA is TGTGCCAGTAGTATAGGAGAGCGGGGAGGCTACAATGAGCAGTTCTTC.

The J gene is TRBJ1-5, the V gene TRBV7-2; 9 bases are a match to TRBD1. The V gene's germline CDR1 is SGHTA and CDR2 FQGNSA. The CDR3 runs to 15 residues. V shed 3 bases, J shed 6 bases, and the junction held 6 bases outside the gene matches. In DNA, the CDR3 is TGTGCCAGCAGCTTGCGGGACAGGGAAGCTCAGCCCCAGCATTTT. Protein product: CASSLRDREAQPQHF. The full variable domain, rest sourced from reference TRBV7-2 and TRBJ1-5, is GAGVSQSPSNKVTEKGKDVELRCDPISGHTALYWYRQSLGQGLEFLIYFQGNSAPDKSGLPSDRFSAERTGGSVSTLTIQRTQQEDSAVYLCASSLRDREAQPQHFGDGTRLSIL.

J is TRBJ1-5 and V is TRBV7-8; the D is unclear. This CDR3 has 16 amino acids. The V end was cut by 5 bases, the J end by 0 bases, with 14 bases between. Germline CDR1 is SGHVS and CDR2 is FQNEAQ. CDR3: CASSRGRSLSNQPQHF. CDR3 sequence (DNA): TGTGCCAGCAGCCGAGGTAGGAGTCTTAGCAATCAGCCCCAGCATTTT. The variable domain in full, completed from reference TRBV7-8 and TRBJ1-5, reads GAGVSQSPRYKVAKRGQDVALRCDPISGHVSLFWYQQALGQGPEFLTYFQNEAQLDKSGLPSDRFFAERPEGSVSTLKIQRTQQEDSAVYLCASSRGRSLSNQPQHFGDGTRLSIL.

CDR3 amino acids: CSVSTQGSDTQYF. Written as DNA, the CDR3 is TGCAGCGTGTCGACACAGGGGTCAGATACGCAGTATTTT. V and J are TRBV29-1 and TRBJ2-3; 7 bases fit TRBD1. The CDR3 covers 13 residues. Germline values: CDR1 SQVTM, CDR2 ANQGSEA. Trimming at V came to 6 bases and at J to 4 bases, leaving 7 bases not matched to a gene.

This chain connects TRBV7-9 to TRBJ1-1; D might be TRBD1 (5 bases). This CDR3 spans 15 amino acids. The V and J ends lost 5 bases and 7 bases respectively, with 20 bases between them. Germline V gives CDR1 SEHNR, CDR2 FQNEAQ (reference sequence). The CDR3 nucleotides are TGTGCCAGCAGCGCAGAACTCGGACAAGTCTTTGAAGCTTTCTTT. This codes for CASSAELGQVFEAFF.

The chain has TRBV7-8 and TRBJ2-3, with D possibly matching TRBD2 (6 bases). The V gene's germline CDR1 is SGHVS and CDR2 FQNEAQ. This CDR3 comprises 14 residues. Trimming left V 4 bases short and J 5 bases short, with 13 bases between. CDR3 bases: TGTGCCAGCAGCTCTCTAGCGCGAGTAGATACGCAGTATTTT. It encodes CASSSLARVDTQYF.

The chain couples TRBV5-8 to TRBJ1-2; the match to TRBD1 covers 8 bases. Looked up from germline, CDR1 is SGHTS and CDR2 is YDEGEE. The CDR3 sequence is 14 residues long. Unmatched junction bases numbered 8, after V lost 5 bases and J lost 5 bases. The CDR3 loop is CASRTGGYRYGYTF. The CDR3 DNA follows: TGTGCCAGCAGAACAGGGGGGTACCGTTATGGCTACACCTTC.

The V call is TRBV5-6, the J call TRBJ2-5; 10 nucleotides match TRBD1. This CDR3 has 15 residues. Germline loops: CDR1 SGHDT, CDR2 YYEEEE. Unmatched junction bases numbered 9, after V lost 6 bases and J lost 4 bases. The CDR3: CASTSGGQGRETQYF. The CDR3 coding sequence is TGTGCCAGCACCTCAGGGGGACAGGGGCGAGAGACCCAGTACTTC. Full variable domain (outside the CDR3, taken from reference TRBV5-6 and TRBJ2-5): DAGVTQSPTHLIKTRGQQVTLRCSPKSGHDTVSWYQQALGQGPQFIFQYYEEEERQRGNFPDRFSGHQFPNYSSELNVNALLLGDSALYLCASTSGGQGRETQYFGPGTRLLVL.

This clonotype has more than one count but fewer than ten. This rearrangement joins TRBV7-9 to TRBJ1-1; D gene unclear. CDR1 and CDR2 from the germline V gene are SEHNR and FQNEAQ (reference sequence). The CDR3 is 14 amino acids. V lost 1 base to trimming and J lost 1 base, with 7 bases between them. The CDR3 sequence: CASSLETGNTEAFF. The CDR3, as DNA: TGTGCCAGCAGCTTAGAGACGGGGAACACTGAAGCTTTCTTT.

This CDR3 is CASSTGNEKLFF. CDR3 nucleotides: TGTGCCAGCAGCACAGGGAATGAAAAACTGTTTTTT. V usage is TRBV6-1 and J usage is TRBJ1-4, with a possible D match to TRBD1 (6 bases). The CDR3 contains 12 residues. V was shortened by 6 bases and J by 5 bases, with 7 bases between the two germline ends. In germline, CDR1 is MNHNS, CDR2 SASEGT.

The V and J genes are TRBV5-1 and TRBJ2-7; 11 bases match TRBD1. CDR3 size: 14 residues. The V and J ends lost 1 base and 6 bases, in that order; junction bases with no gene match: 3. The germline V gene has CDR1 SGHRS and CDR2 YFSETQ. DNA for the CDR3: TGCGCCAGCAGCTTGAGGACAGGGGGCGCCGAGCAGTACTTC. Translation: CASSLRTGGAEQYF.

The count of this clonotype is one. The chain is built from TRBV19 and TRBJ2-3; 7 bases map to TRBD1. This CDR3 region has 16 residues. Germline assignment: CDR1 LNHDA and CDR2 SQIVND (reference sequence). Trimming cost V 5 bases and J 5 bases; bases outside gene matches: 13. The CDR3: CASSHPGTAGGDTQYF. The CDR3 nucleotides are TGTGCCAGTAGTCACCCCGGGACAGCCGGAGGAGATACGCAGTATTTT.

V and J are TRBV7-9 and TRBJ2-2, with TRBD1 identical over 7 bases. V lost 6 bases, J lost 6 bases, and 7 bases stayed unmatched. CDR1 is SEHNR and CDR2 is FQNEAQ in the germline V gene (reference sequence). This CDR3 contains 14 residues. The CDR3 DNA sequence: TGTGCCAGCAGTTTTCGACAGGGCCCCGGGGAGCTGTTTTTT. This encodes CASSFRQGPGELFF.